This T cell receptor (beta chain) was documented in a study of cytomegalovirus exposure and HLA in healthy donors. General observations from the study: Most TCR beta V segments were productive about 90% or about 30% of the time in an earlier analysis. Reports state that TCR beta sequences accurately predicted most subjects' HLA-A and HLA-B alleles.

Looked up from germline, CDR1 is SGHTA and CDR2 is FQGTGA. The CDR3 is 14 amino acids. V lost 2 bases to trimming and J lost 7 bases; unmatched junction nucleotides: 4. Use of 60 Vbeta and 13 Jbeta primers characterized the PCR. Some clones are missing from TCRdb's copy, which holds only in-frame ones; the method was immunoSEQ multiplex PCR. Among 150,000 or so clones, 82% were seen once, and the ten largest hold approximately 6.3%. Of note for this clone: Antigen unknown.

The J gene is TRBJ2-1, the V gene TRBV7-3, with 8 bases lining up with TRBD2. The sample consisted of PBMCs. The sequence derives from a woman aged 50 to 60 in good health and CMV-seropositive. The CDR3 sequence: CASSLAGGRNEQFF. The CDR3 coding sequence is TGTGCCAGCAGCTTAGCGGGGGGCCGGAATGAGCAGTTCTTC.